Listed here are 27 T cell receptor beta chains from one sample, sequenced in a study of PD-L1 blockade in urothelial cancer. Data came from immunoSEQ multiplex PCR; TCRdb stores just in-frame clones and leaves some out. Of roughly 110,000 clones in the sample, approximately 90% were seen once. The time point was: peripheral blood 6 weeks after treatment start. The material sequenced was PBMCs, taken around atezolizumab (anti-PD-L1) treatment. These receptors were taken from a man aged 55 to 70 with urothelial cancer.

In this sample, this clone turned up once. The J gene is TRBJ1-4, the V gene TRBV15; 7 positions agree with TRBD1. V shed 8 bases and J 8 bases; nucleotides not matched to a gene: 11. The germline CDR1 and CDR2 sequences are LNHNV and YYDKDF (reference sequence). The CDR3 runs 14 residues. The CDR3 DNA reads TGTGCCACCGATTCCGGGACAGTTTCCGAAAAACTGTTTTTT. It is translated as CATDSGTVSEKLFF.

The CDR3 DNA reads TGTGCCAGCAGCGATACGGGGGGGTCGGGAGATACGCAGTATTTT. It codes for CASSDTGGSGDTQYF. The chain uses TRBV9 and TRBJ2-3, with TRBD2 identical over 8 bases. CDR3 size: 15 residues. The ends lost 3 bases at V and 5 bases at J; junction bases unmatched: 8. Germline loops: CDR1 SGDLS, CDR2 YYNGEE.

This clone was seen a single time. The chain recombines TRBV4-2 with TRBJ2-3; 8 nucleotides agree with TRBD1. V lost 2 bases and J lost 9; bases outside the gene matches: 4. Germline V CDR1 and CDR2: LGHNA, YNFKEQ. The CDR3 is made up of 13 amino acids. In nucleotides, the CDR3 is TGTGCCAGCAGCCAATCCGACAGGGGCACGCAGTATTTT. As protein: CASSQSDRGTQYF.

The chain carries TRBV7-8 and TRBJ2-5, with 11 bases aligning to TRBD1. CDR3 length: 14 amino acids. Germline CDR1 and CDR2: SGHVS and FQNEAQ. V was pared by 5 bases and J by 4 bases, with 3 bases of the junction left unmatched. Written as DNA, the CDR3 is TGTGCCAGCAGCACCGGGACAGGGGGAGAGACCCAGTACTTC. Its translation: CASSTGTGGETQYF.

The chain uses TRBV27 and TRBJ1-2; 11 nucleotides agree with TRBD1. The CDR3 loop spans 16 amino acids. After removal of 5 bases from V and 4 bases from J, the junction contained 9 bases not matched to a gene. Germline V gene lookup returns CDR1 MNHEY and CDR2 SMNVEV (reference sequence). The CDR3 coding sequence is TGTGCCAGCAGTCCTATAGGGACAGGGGGGATCTATGGCTACACCTTC. Translating it yields CASSPIGTGGIYGYTF.

J is TRBJ1-2 and V is TRBV19, with TRBD1 as a possible D gene (6 bases). The V and J ends lost 3 bases and 14 bases respectively, with 28 bases between them. This CDR3 has 16 residues. Germline V gene sequence: CDR1 LNHDA, CDR2 SQIVND (reference sequence). The CDR3 sequence: CASSMERGPTPTHGTF. In DNA, the CDR3 is TGTGCCAGTAGTATGGAGCGGGGGCCCACCCCAACGCACGGGACCTTC.

The V and J genes are TRBV5-1 and TRBJ2-7; TRBD1 matches 10 bases. Trimming took 2 bases from V and 2 from J; bases not matched to a gene: 4. The CDR3 consists of 15 residues. Germline V gene data show CDR1 as SGHRS and CDR2 as YFSETQ. The CDR3 nucleotides read TGCGCCAGCAGCTTAGGGACAGGGGATACCTACGAGCAGTACTTC. Its protein product is CASSLGTGDTYEQYF.

With respect to this clone: The identical CDR3 is also encoded by other nucleotide sequences in the sample. The V gene is TRBV7-9, the J gene TRBJ1-1; TRBD1 might be the D (5 bases). The CDR3 loop spans 14 amino acids. Germline V CDR1 and CDR2: SEHNR, FQNEAQ (reference sequence). V lost 2 bases to trimming and J lost 1 base, with 8 bases between them. Written as DNA, the CDR3 is TGTGCCAGCAGCTTACAGGGCGGGAACACTGAAGCTTTCTTT. Its protein is CASSLQGGNTEAFF.

J is TRBJ1-3 and V is TRBV28; D remains unclear. Trimming stripped 6 bases from V and 4 bases from J, with 10 bases between. The CDR3 has 13 residues. The germline V gene encodes CDR1 MDHEN and CDR2 SYDVKM. CDR3 nucleotides: TGTGCCAGCAGCTTCAGTCCCGGAAACACCATATATTTT. Protein product: CASSFSPGNTIYF.

The chain couples TRBV30 to TRBJ2-5; TRBD2 agrees at 9 bases. Germline V gene data show CDR1 as GTSNPN and CDR2 as SVGIG (reference sequence). There are 15 residues in the CDR3. With V trimmed by 4 bases and J by 5 bases, 11 bases remained unmatched. CDR3 sequence (DNA): TGTGCCTGGAACTTGGCGGGGGGGCCGGGGGAGACCCAGTACTTC. Residues: CAWNLAGGPGETQYF.

The V call is TRBV30, the J call TRBJ2-3; TRBD1 is a possible D gene (5 bases). Looked up from germline, CDR1 is GTSNPN and CDR2 is SVGIG (reference sequence). Trimming pared 1 base from V and 6 bases from J, leaving 11 bases between. CDR3 length: 13 residues. CDR3 amino acids: CAWSEGQGDTQYF. CDR3 DNA: TGTGCCTGGAGTGAGGGGCAAGGTGATACGCAGTATTTT.

This clone was observed a few times. The chain couples TRBV4-1 to TRBJ1-6; 8 bases agree with TRBD1. The CDR3 length is 16 residues. The trim removed 0 bases at V and 5 bases at J, leaving 3 bases unmatched. The germline gives CDR1 MGHRA, CDR2 YSYEKL. CDR3 DNA: TGCGCCAGCAGCCAAGACAGGGGGCGCAATAATTCACCCCTCCACTTT. Amino acids: CASSQDRGRNNSPLHF.

J is TRBJ1-2 and V is TRBV4-1; 12 nucleotides match TRBD1. The germline CDR1 and CDR2 sequences are MGHRA and YSYEKL. V gave up 0 bases and J gave up 4 bases; unmatched junction bases: 12. There are 19 residues in the CDR3. CDR3 sequence: CASSQDLVGQGASLYGYTF. CDR3 nucleotides: TGCGCCAGCAGCCAAGATTTGGTGGGACAGGGGGCGTCTCTCTATGGCTACACCTTC.

This clone was detected once. This sequence joins TRBV29-1 and TRBJ2-3, with a weak D call TRBD2 (5 bases). CDR1 is SQVTM, CDR2 ANQGSEA, per germline. Deletions cut 6 bases from V and 4 bases from J, with 8 bases between. CDR3 length equals 11 residues. In nucleotides, the CDR3 is TGCAGCGTCATAGCGTCAGATACGCAGTATTTT. Encoded protein: CSVIASDTQYF.

V is TRBV4-2 and J is TRBJ2-1; 10 bases are shared with TRBD2. Germline V lookup: CDR1 LGHNA, CDR2 YNFKEQ. The CDR3 loop spans 14 amino acids. V lost 8 bases, J lost 7 bases, and 8 bases stayed unmatched. The DNA for the CDR3 is TGTGCCAGCGGACCGAGCGGGGGGGTAAATGAGCAGTTCTTC. Translated: CASGPSGGVNEQFF.

The chain links TRBV30 to TRBJ1-4, with TRBD1 matching over 8 bases. Germline CDR1 reads GTSNPN; CDR2 reads SVGIG (reference sequence). The CDR3 has 15 amino acids. V trimming: 2 bases; J trimming: 2 bases; junction bases outside the gene matches: 4. This CDR3 is CAWSPGGRTNEKLFF. For the CDR3, the DNA is TGTGCCTGGAGTCCAGGGGGCCGGACTAATGAAAAACTGTTTTTT.

The chain carries TRBV19 and TRBJ2-3; a weak D match, TRBD2 (6 bases). V was clipped by 5 bases and J by 6 bases, with 15 bases between them. CDR1 and CDR2 from the germline V gene are LNHDA and SQIVND (reference sequence). This CDR3 comprises 14 residues. The CDR3 reads CASSPTRSGDTQYF. The CDR3 DNA is TGTGCCAGTAGTCCGACGAGAAGCGGGGATACGCAGTATTTT.

CDR3 amino acids: CASTVQGSDTQYF. The CDR3 bases are TGCGCCAGCACCGTGCAGGGATCAGATACGCAGTATTTT. J is TRBJ2-3 and V is TRBV5-1, with a weak D call TRBD1 (5 bases). With 6 bases removed from V and 4 bases from J, the gap between germline ends came to 12 bases. Germline V lookup: CDR1 SGHRS, CDR2 YFSETQ. The CDR3 is 13 amino acids.

This chain connects TRBV28 to TRBJ1-2; 11 positions agree with TRBD1. The V segment lost 2 bases and the J segment 2 bases; nucleotides outside the gene matches: 4. The CDR3 is 16 residues long. Germline CDR1 and CDR2: MDHEN and SYDVKM. CDR3 residues: CASSLPGQGANYGYTF. CDR3 sequence (DNA): TGTGCCAGCAGTTTACCAGGACAGGGGGCGAACTATGGCTACACCTTC.

The chain links TRBV29-1 to TRBJ2-7; a possible D gene is TRBD2 (5 bases). V lost 4 bases, J lost 4 bases, and 11 bases lay in between. The CDR3 loop spans 12 amino acids. Germline V gene sequence: CDR1 SQVTM, CDR2 ANQGSEA. The DNA for the CDR3 is TGCAGCGTTGGTGCGCTAGCTTACGAGCAGTACTTC. It codes for CSVGALAYEQYF.

This clone was seen only once. This chain uses TRBV6-6 with TRBJ1-4, with 7 bases matching TRBD1. Trimming at V came to 8 bases and at J to 3 bases, leaving 6 bases not matched to a gene. CDR3 size: 14 residues. CDR1 and CDR2 (germline): MNHNY, SVGAGI (reference sequence). The CDR3 DNA sequence: TGTGCCAGCCGACGACAGGGTGCTAATGAAAAACTGTTTTTT. The encoded protein is CASRRQGANEKLFF.

A remark on this clone: The sample has other DNA sequences that encode this CDR3 too. The V call is TRBV5-1, the J call TRBJ2-3; 9 nucleotides align to TRBD2. V shed 2 bases and J 0 bases; nucleotides not matched to a gene: 1. This CDR3 spans 15 amino acids. Germline lookup yields CDR1 SGHRS and CDR2 YFSETQ. The CDR3 sequence: CASSLTSGSTDTQYF. The CDR3 coding sequence is TGCGCCAGCAGCTTAACTAGCGGGAGCACAGATACGCAGTATTTT. The whole variable domain, filled in from reference TRBV5-1 and TRBJ2-3, reads KAGVTQTPRYLIKTRGQQVTLSCSPISGHRSVSWYQQTPGQGLQFLFEYFSETQRNKGNFPGRFSGRQFSNSRSEMNVSTLELGDSALYLCASSLTSGSTDTQYFGPGTRLTVL.

The chain carries TRBV4-2 and TRBJ1-1; 8 bases line up with TRBD1. Germline V gene data show CDR1 as LGHNA and CDR2 as YNFKEQ. V dropped 6 bases and J dropped 2; count of bases not matched to a gene: 2. This CDR3 region has 13 residues. The DNA of the CDR3 is TGTGCCAGCAGTACAGGGGGTAACACTGAAGCTTTCTTT. Its translation is CASSTGGNTEAFF.

The chain joins TRBV20-1 to TRBJ2-7; D is undetermined. The V gene lost 3 bases and the J gene lost 7 bases, with 10 bases spanning the gap. CDR3 length equals 11 residues. Germline-derived CDR1 and CDR2 are DFQATT and SNEGSKA (reference sequence). The CDR3 protein is CSASSLREQYF. The CDR3 nucleotides read TGCAGTGCTAGTAGTCTGAGGGAGCAGTACTTC.

The chain employs TRBV25-1 and TRBJ1-6; D gene uncertain. Looked up from germline, CDR1 is MGHDK and CDR2 is SYGVNS. The CDR3 consists of 13 residues. V lost 4 bases and J 7 bases, leaving 8 bases between the germline ends. The CDR3: CASSVKSNSPLHF. DNA for the CDR3: TGTGCCAGCAGTGTGAAGAGCAATTCACCCCTCCACTTT.

The J gene is TRBJ2-2, the V gene TRBV4-2, with unresolved D. V dropped 0 bases and J dropped 3 bases, with 5 bases sitting between them. Germline V CDR1 and CDR2: LGHNA, YNFKEQ. This CDR3 is 14 amino acids long. CDR3 amino acids: CASSQDLDTGELFF. CDR3 in DNA: TGTGCCAGCAGCCAAGATCTTGACACCGGGGAGCTGTTTTTT.

The chain has TRBV5-6 and TRBJ2-7, with 10 bases lining up with TRBD1. CDR3 length equals 14 residues. The ends lost 3 bases at V and 6 bases at J; junction bases unmatched: 6. Germline V lookup: CDR1 SGHDT, CDR2 YYEEEE. CDR3 DNA sequence: TGTGCCAGCAGCTGGAAGACAGGGGGCGGCGAGCAGTACTTC. Protein: CASSWKTGGGEQYF.